One sample yielded the 15 T cell receptor beta chains listed below, sequenced in a study of blood T cell repertoires in COVID-19 (dated by TCRdb to about 2020). The library was obtained by the immunoSEQ multiplex PCR assay. Drawn from immuneACCESS, this table holds only the in-frame rearrangements with V and J called that TCRdb kept. Clones are partly lost; checked studies trace under half to an unresolved V gene and leave the rest unexplained. The sample data list hundreds of thousands of clones, and around 86% of these were observed just once. The top ten constitute 15% to 18% of the sample. Sequencing was carried out using PBMCs or T cells enriched from blood (not recorded which). The receptors were sampled from a man aged 18 to 29 who had recovered from COVID-19.

V and J are TRBV5-4 and TRBJ2-7; the D gene is possibly TRBD2 (5 bases). This CDR3 region has 15 residues. Trimming took 5 bases from V and 7 from J, leaving 22 bases between them. Germline lookup yields CDR1 SGHNT and CDR2 YYREEE (reference sequence). The CDR3 nucleotides are TGTGCCAGCAGGAGAGGCGGGCAGGCCTTGGGGGAGCAGTACTTC. It is translated as CASRRGGQALGEQYF.

The chain carries TRBV12-3 or TRBV12-4 and TRBJ2-5; D is ambiguous. V dropped 5 bases and J dropped 1 base, with 5 bases sitting between them. CDR3 length: 12 residues. For the CDR3, the DNA is TGTGCCAGCAGTCCTATCCAAGAGACCCAGTACTTC. Its protein product is CASSPIQETQYF.

This clone was seen only a few times. The gene calls are TRBV3-1 (or the pseudogene TRBV3-2) and TRBJ2-5; D is undetermined. Germline CDR1 LGHDT, CDR2 YNNKEL (reference sequence). The CDR3 has 13 residues. V lost 0 bases, J lost 7 bases, and 9 bases lay in between. In nucleotides, the CDR3 is TGTGCCAGCAGCCAAGATATGAGTGGGACCCAGTACTTC. The encoded protein is CASSQDMSGTQYF.

The count of this clone is one. V gene TRBV7-2 combines with J gene TRBJ1-1; no definite D call. Deletions cut 5 bases from V and 0 bases from J, with 10 bases between. This CDR3 contains 14 residues. Germline V gene lookup returns CDR1 SGHTA and CDR2 FQGNSA. In DNA, the CDR3 is TGTGCCAGCAGCGCCTCCAACATGAACACTGAAGCTTTCTTT. Translating it yields CASSASNMNTEAFF.

The J gene is TRBJ2-2, the V gene TRBV30; maybe TRBD1 (8 bases). Trimming cost V 5 bases and J 5 bases, with 18 bases left between them. The length of the CDR3 is 15 residues. Germline CDR1 reads GTSNPN; CDR2 reads SVGIG (reference sequence). The CDR3 region is CAWGGDRITTGELFF. The CDR3 DNA follows: TGTGCCTGGGGGGGGGACAGGATAACGACCGGGGAGCTGTTTTTT.

This clone was seen a single time. The gene calls are TRBV27 and TRBJ1-1; D is unclear. The germline V gene has CDR1 MNHEY and CDR2 SMNVEV (reference sequence). The ends were cut back, 2 bases at V and 6 bases at J, with 13 bases in the middle. There are 14 residues in the CDR3. CDR3 residues: CASSLVAINPEAFF. The CDR3 DNA reads as TGTGCCAGCAGTTTAGTAGCAATCAACCCTGAAGCTTTCTTT.

V usage is TRBV3-1 (or the pseudogene TRBV3-2) and J usage is TRBJ2-3, with 9 bases identical to TRBD2. The germline V gene encodes CDR1 LGHDT and CDR2 YNNKEL (reference sequence). This CDR3 has 16 residues. Unmatched junction bases numbered 8, after V lost 0 bases and J lost 7 bases. CDR3 sequence (DNA): TGTGCCAGCAGCCAAGAGGGGCGGGGGGGCAGCAATACGCAGTATTTT. Translated: CASSQEGRGGSNTQYF.

This clone has more than one count but fewer than ten. The genes are TRBV19 and TRBJ1-4; 7 positions match TRBD1. V lost 6 bases, J lost 7 bases, and 8 bases stayed unmatched. Germline-derived CDR1 and CDR2 are LNHDA and SQIVND (reference sequence). There are 14 residues in the CDR3. The CDR3 spells CASSIQGRSEKLFF. CDR3 nucleotides: TGTGCCAGTAGCATACAGGGGAGATCTGAAAAACTGTTTTTT.

This clone appeared once. The chain couples TRBV6-5 to TRBJ2-5; tentative D call: TRBD1 (6 bases). This CDR3 region has 16 residues. Germline-derived CDR1 and CDR2 are MNHEY and SVGAGI. Trimming left V 2 bases short and J 5 bases short, with 18 bases between. CDR3 amino acids: CASSYTRTYRAETQYF. As DNA, the CDR3 is TGTGCCAGCAGTTACACCAGAACCTACAGGGCGGAGACCCAGTACTTC.

This CDR3 reads CARGLAGDWDTDTQYF. The CDR3 DNA reads TGCGCCAGAGGACTAGCGGGAGATTGGGACACAGATACGCAGTATTTT. The chain combines TRBV5-1 with TRBJ2-3; 13 bases are a match to TRBD2. The germline CDR1 and CDR2 sequences are SGHRS and YFSETQ. J was trimmed by 2 bases and V by 8 bases; bases with no gene match: 8. The CDR3 has 16 residues.

The rearrangement joins TRBV11-3 to TRBJ1-1, with 7 bases fitting TRBD1. The CDR3 sequence is 14 residues long. Germline V gene lookup returns CDR1 SGHNT and CDR2 YENEEA. The J segment lost 4 bases and the V segment lost 1 base, leaving 3 bases of the junction unmatched. CDR3 sequence: CASSLADRTTEAFF. The CDR3 nucleotides are TGTGCCAGCAGCTTAGCGGACAGGACCACTGAAGCTTTCTTT.

The V call is TRBV28, the J call TRBJ1-1; D remains unclear. CDR1 and CDR2 from the germline V gene are MDHEN and SYDVKM. The V and J ends lost 10 bases and 0 bases respectively, with 12 bases between them. The CDR3 runs 13 residues. CDR3 bases: TGTGCCACTAGAGGGCGGATGAACACTGAAGCTTTCTTT. Translated: CATRGRMNTEAFF.

This clone has only one observation. The chain couples TRBV20-1 to TRBJ1-2; D ambiguous. Germline lookup yields CDR1 DFQATT and CDR2 SNEGSKA (reference sequence). This CDR3 region has 11 residues. Trimming took off 3 bases at V and 8 bases at J, with 10 bases between the two ends. CDR3 loop: CSASTAGGYTF. The CDR3 nucleotides are TGCAGTGCTAGCACCGCCGGGGGCTACACCTTC.

This chain joins TRBV19 and TRBJ2-5, with 7 nucleotides matching TRBD2. After removal of 4 bases from V and 5 bases from J, the junction contained 7 bases not matched to a gene. The CDR3 contains 14 residues. CDR1 and CDR2 (germline): LNHDA, SQIVND (reference sequence). For the CDR3, the DNA is TGTGCCAGTAGTAGTCTGGGGGGGTGGGAGACCCAGTACTTC. Residues: CASSSLGGWETQYF.

The rearrangement uses TRBV6-4 and TRBJ2-1, with D possibly being TRBD1 (5 bases). Germline V gives CDR1 MRHNA, CDR2 SNTAGT. The V end lost 6 bases, the J end lost 2 bases, and 11 bases lay between the germline ends. The CDR3 sequence is 14 residues long. CDR3 amino acids: CASREQATYNEQFF. The DNA of the CDR3 is TGTGCCAGCAGGGAACAGGCTACCTACAATGAGCAGTTCTTC.